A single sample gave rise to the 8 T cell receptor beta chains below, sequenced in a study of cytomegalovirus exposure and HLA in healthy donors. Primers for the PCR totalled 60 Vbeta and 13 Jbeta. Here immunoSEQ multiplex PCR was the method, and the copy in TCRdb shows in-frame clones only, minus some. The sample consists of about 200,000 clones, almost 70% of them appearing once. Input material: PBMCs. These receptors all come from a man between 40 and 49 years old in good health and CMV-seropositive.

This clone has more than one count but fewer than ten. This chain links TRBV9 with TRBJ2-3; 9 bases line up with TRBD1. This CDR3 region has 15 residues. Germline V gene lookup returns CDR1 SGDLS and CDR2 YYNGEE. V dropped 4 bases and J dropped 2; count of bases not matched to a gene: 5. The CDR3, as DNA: TGTGCCAGCAGCCTACAGGGGGCTCACACAGATACGCAGTATTTT. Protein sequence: CASSLQGAHTDTQYF.

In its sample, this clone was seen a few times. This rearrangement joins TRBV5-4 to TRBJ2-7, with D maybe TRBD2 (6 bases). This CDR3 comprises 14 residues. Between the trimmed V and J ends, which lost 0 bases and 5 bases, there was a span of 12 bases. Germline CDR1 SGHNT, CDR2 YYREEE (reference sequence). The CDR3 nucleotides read TGTGCCAGCAGCTTGGCGGCGGGGCTCAACGAGCAGTACTTC. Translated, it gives CASSLAAGLNEQYF.

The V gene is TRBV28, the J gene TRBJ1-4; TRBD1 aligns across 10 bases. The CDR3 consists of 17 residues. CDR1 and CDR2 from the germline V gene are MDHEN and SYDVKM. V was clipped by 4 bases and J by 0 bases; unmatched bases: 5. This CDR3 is CASSSRDRGATNEKLFF. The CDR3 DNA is TGTGCCAGCAGTTCACGGGACAGGGGAGCAACTAATGAAAAACTGTTTTTT.

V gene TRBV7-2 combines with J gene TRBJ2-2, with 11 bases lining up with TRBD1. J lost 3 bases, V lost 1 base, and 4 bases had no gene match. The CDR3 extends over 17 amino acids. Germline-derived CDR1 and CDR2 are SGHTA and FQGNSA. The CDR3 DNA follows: TGTGCCAGCAGCTTAGTAGGGACAGGGGGTTACACCGGGGAGCTGTTTTTT. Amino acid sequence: CASSLVGTGGYTGELFF.

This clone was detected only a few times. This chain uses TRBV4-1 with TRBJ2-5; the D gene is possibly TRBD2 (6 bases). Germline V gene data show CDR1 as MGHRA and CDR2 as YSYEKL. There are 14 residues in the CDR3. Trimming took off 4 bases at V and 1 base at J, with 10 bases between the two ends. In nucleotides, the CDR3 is TGCGCCAGCAGCCTCGGAGGGGCCCAAGAGACCCAGTACTTC. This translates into CASSLGGAQETQYF.

CDR3 bases: TGTGCCAGCAGTTTGGTCACATTAGATAGCACGGCCCAGCATTTT. It encodes CASSLVTLDSTAQHF. The V gene is TRBV28, the J gene TRBJ1-5; D call uncertain. This CDR3 contains 15 residues. Trimming removed 3 bases from V and 11 bases from J, with 20 bases in between. Looked up from germline, CDR1 is MDHEN and CDR2 is SYDVKM.

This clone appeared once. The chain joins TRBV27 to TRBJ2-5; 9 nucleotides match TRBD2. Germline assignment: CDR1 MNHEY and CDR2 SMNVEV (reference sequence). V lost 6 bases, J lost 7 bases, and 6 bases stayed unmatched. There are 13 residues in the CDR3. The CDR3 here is CASSPAGGRTQYF. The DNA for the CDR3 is TGTGCCAGCAGCCCAGCGGGGGGTAGGACCCAGTACTTC.

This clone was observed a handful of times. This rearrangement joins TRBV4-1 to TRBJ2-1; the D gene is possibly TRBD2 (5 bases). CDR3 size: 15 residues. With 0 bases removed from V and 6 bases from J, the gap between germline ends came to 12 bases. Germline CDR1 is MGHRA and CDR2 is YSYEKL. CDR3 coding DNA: TGCGCCAGCAGCCAAGATGGAATAGCGACCAATGAGCAGTTCTTC. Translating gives CASSQDGIATNEQFF.